A selection of T cell receptor beta chains follows, all from one sample in a study of T cell changes during pregnancy in multiple sclerosis. Profiling relied on immunoSEQ multiplex PCR, and the TCRdb table lists in-frame clones only, not all of them. Of over 35,000 clones listed, 80% to 95% are singletons. Sample: CD8+ T cells from peripheral blood mononuclear cells, taken in the first trimester of pregnancy. The receptor source for this set is a female donor with multiple sclerosis, enrolled in a pregnancy study. Each CDR3 is given with its conserved first and last residue. The D gene is left open where the match is weak. Only part of the rows carry a size: once, few, many, or a class if the clone is expanded.

j_gene: TRBJ2-7
abundance: NA
v_gene: TRBV18
d_gene: NA
CDR3aa: CASSPGEAYEQYF
CDR3nt: TGTGCCAGCTCACCGGGGGAGGCCTACGAGCAGTACTTC

j_gene: TRBJ2-1
abundance: NA
v_gene: TRBV5-5
d_gene: NA
CDR3aa: CASSPGWNEQFF
CDR3nt: TGTGCCAGCAGCCCCGGGTGGAATGAGCAGTTCTTC

j_gene: TRBJ2-7
abundance: few
v_gene: TRBV19
d_gene: TRBD1
CDR3aa: CASSIERGRPYEQYF
CDR3nt: TGTGCCAGTAGTATAGAAAGGGGGCGACCCTACGAGCAGTACTTC

j_gene: TRBJ2-7
abundance: NA
v_gene: TRBV7-8
d_gene: NA
CDR3aa: CASSQDRTRSYEQYF
CDR3nt: TGTGCCAGCAGCCAGGACAGAACACGCTCCTACGAGCAGTACTTC

j_gene: TRBJ2-7
abundance: NA
v_gene: TRBV2
d_gene: TRBD1
CDR3aa: CASSPGQGVHEQYF
CDR3nt: TGTGCCAGCAGTCCGGGACAGGGCGTGCACGAGCAGTACTTC

j_gene: TRBJ2-7
abundance: NA
v_gene: TRBV6-5
d_gene: TRBD2
CDR3aa: CASSYTPGGDYEQYF
CDR3nt: TGTGCCAGCAGTTACACCCCCGGGGGGGACTACGAGCAGTACTTC

j_gene: TRBJ1-5
abundance: NA
v_gene: TRBV9
d_gene: TRBD1
CDR3aa: CASSRDRGNQPQHF
CDR3nt: TGTGCCAGCAGCAGGGACAGGGGCAATCAGCCCCAGCATTTT

j_gene: TRBJ1-4
abundance: NA
v_gene: TRBV4-3
d_gene: TRBD1
CDR3aa: CASSQAPGQGNEKLFF
CDR3nt: TGCGCCAGCAGCCAAGCACCGGGACAGGGTAATGAAAAACTGTTTTTT

j_gene: TRBJ2-1
abundance: NA
v_gene: TRBV2
d_gene: TRBD2
CDR3aa: CASSDGLAFHNEQFF
CDR3nt: TGTGCCAGCAGCGATGGACTAGCGTTCCACAATGAGCAGTTCTTC

j_gene: TRBJ1-5
abundance: NA
v_gene: TRBV27
d_gene: TRBD1
CDR3aa: CASSIYRGSNQPQHF
CDR3nt: TGTGCCAGCAGCATTTACAGGGGAAGCAATCAGCCCCAGCATTTT

j_gene: TRBJ2-3
abundance: NA
v_gene: TRBV7-8
d_gene: TRBD2
CDR3aa: CASSLGSGGTDTQYF
CDR3nt: TGTGCCAGCAGCTTAGGTAGCGGGGGCACAGATACGCAGTATTTT

j_gene: TRBJ2-5
abundance: NA
v_gene: TRBV29-1
d_gene: NA
CDR3aa: CSVEDASIQETQYF
CDR3nt: TGCAGCGTTGAAGACGCGAGTATCCAAGAGACCCAGTACTTC

j_gene: TRBJ2-3
abundance: NA
v_gene: TRBV27
d_gene: TRBD1
CDR3aa: CASSLGQGVADTQYF
CDR3nt: TGTGCCAGCAGCTTGGGACAGGGGGTAGCAGATACGCAGTATTTT

j_gene: TRBJ1-6
abundance: NA
v_gene: TRBV7-2
d_gene: NA
CDR3aa: CASSLAAGWTSSYNSPLHF
CDR3nt: TGTGCCAGCAGCTTAGCCGCAGGGTGGACTAGCTCCTATAATTCACCCCTCCACTTT

j_gene: TRBJ2-1
abundance: NA
v_gene: TRBV5-4
d_gene: NA
CDR3aa: CASSFQYNEQFF
CDR3nt: TGTGCCAGCAGCTTCCAATACAATGAGCAGTTCTTC

j_gene: TRBJ2-4
abundance: once
v_gene: TRBV7-9
d_gene: TRBD1
CDR3aa: CASTDGGGQEYF
CDR3nt: TGTGCCAGCACCGACGGAGGGGGACAGGAGTACTTC

j_gene: TRBJ2-1
abundance: NA
v_gene: TRBV4-1
d_gene: NA
CDR3aa: CASTATGEAYNEQFF
CDR3nt: TGCGCCAGCACAGCAACAGGGGAGGCCTACAATGAGCAGTTCTTC

j_gene: TRBJ2-5
abundance: NA
v_gene: TRBV15
d_gene: NA
CDR3aa: CATSRDLGDQETQYF
CDR3nt: TGTGCCACCAGCAGAGATCTGGGAGATCAAGAGACCCAGTACTTC

j_gene: TRBJ2-7
abundance: NA
v_gene: TRBV4-1
d_gene: TRBD1
CDR3aa: CASSQDLPGQGRLEQYF
CDR3nt: TGCGCCAGCAGCCAGGACCTTCCGGGACAGGGGCGTCTCGAGCAGTACTTC

j_gene: TRBJ2-7
abundance: once
v_gene: TRBV19
d_gene: TRBD1
CDR3aa: CASRDRGTYEQYF
CDR3nt: TGTGCCAGCCGGGACAGGGGGACCTACGAGCAGTACTTC